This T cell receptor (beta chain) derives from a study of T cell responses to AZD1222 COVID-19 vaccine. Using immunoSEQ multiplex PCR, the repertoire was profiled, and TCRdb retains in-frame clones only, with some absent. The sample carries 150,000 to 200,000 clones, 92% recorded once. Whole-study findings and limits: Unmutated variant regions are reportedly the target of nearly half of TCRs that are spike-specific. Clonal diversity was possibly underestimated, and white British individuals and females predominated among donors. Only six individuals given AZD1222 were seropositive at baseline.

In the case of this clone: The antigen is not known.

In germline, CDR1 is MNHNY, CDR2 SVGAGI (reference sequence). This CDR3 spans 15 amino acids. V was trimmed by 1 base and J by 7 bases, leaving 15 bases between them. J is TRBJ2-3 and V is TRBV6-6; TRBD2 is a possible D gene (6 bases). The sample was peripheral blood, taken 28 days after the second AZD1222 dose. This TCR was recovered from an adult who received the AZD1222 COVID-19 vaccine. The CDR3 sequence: CASSYWAPRGNTQYF. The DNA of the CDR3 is TGTGCCAGCAGTTACTGGGCCCCACGGGGGAATACGCAGTATTTT.